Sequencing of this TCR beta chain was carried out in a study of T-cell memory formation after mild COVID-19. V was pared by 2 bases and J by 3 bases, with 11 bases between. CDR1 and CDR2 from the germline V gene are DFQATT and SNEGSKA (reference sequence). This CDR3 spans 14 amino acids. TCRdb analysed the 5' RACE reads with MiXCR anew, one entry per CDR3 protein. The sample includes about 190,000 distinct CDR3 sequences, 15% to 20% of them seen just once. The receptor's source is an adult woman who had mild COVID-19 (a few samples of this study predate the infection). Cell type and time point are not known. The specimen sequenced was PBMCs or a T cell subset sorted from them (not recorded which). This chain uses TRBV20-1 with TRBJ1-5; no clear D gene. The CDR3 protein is CSARRRALNQPQHF. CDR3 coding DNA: TGCAGTGCTAGACGTCGGGCCCTCAATCAGCCCCAGCATTTT.